Below are 28 T cell receptor beta chains sequenced from a single sample in a study of T-cell memory formation after mild COVID-19. TCRdb ran MiXCR on the 5' RACE reads and lists one entry per CDR3 protein. This sample has 85,000 to 130,000 distinct CDR3 sequences, with 12% found just once. Material: PBMCs or a T cell subset sorted from them (not recorded which). Every receptor here comes from an adult woman who had mild COVID-19 (a few samples of this study predate the infection). Cell type and time point are not known.

The V call is TRBV7-8, the J call TRBJ2-7, with D possibly being TRBD1 or TRBD2 (5 bases each). CDR1 is SGHVS, CDR2 FQNEAQ, per germline. CDR3 length equals 16 residues. Trimming removed 5 bases from V and 4 bases from J, with 21 bases in between. This CDR3 reads CASSPPLRGTRYEQYF. In DNA, the CDR3 is TGTGCCAGCAGCCCCCCCTTGAGGGGAACTAGGTACGAGCAGTACTTC.

The J gene is TRBJ2-1, the V gene TRBV4-2; a possible D gene is TRBD1 (6 bases). This CDR3 is built from 15 residues. The V end lost 0 bases, the J end lost 3 bases, and 9 bases lay between the germline ends. Germline V lookup: CDR1 LGHNA, CDR2 YNFKEQ. CDR3 protein: CASSQEGALYNEQFF. In DNA, the CDR3 is TGTGCCAGCAGCCAAGAGGGGGCCCTCTACAATGAGCAGTTCTTC.

The chain joins TRBV4-3 to TRBJ2-1, with 14 bases matching TRBD2. CDR1 and CDR2 from the germline V gene are LGHNA and YSLEER. The CDR3 has 17 amino acids. V lost 0 bases, J lost 6 bases, and 4 bases stayed unmatched. The DNA of the CDR3 is TGCGCCAGCAGCCAAGAGTCGGGACTAGCGGGAGTCAATGAGCAGTTCTTC. This translates into CASSQESGLAGVNEQFF.

This clonotype has only a few counts. The chain employs TRBV24-1 and TRBJ2-1; 7 bases are shared with TRBD1. CDR3 size: 15 residues. Germline trimming cut 4 bases from V and 7 bases from J; bases unmatched to any gene: 9. Germline CDR1 is KGHDR and CDR2 is SFDVKD. DNA for the CDR3: TGTGCCACCAGTGAGGAAAGGGGGCGGCGGAATGAGCAGTTCTTC. Translating gives CATSEERGRRNEQFF.

In its sample, this clonotype was seen once. The chain joins TRBV5-1 to TRBJ2-1; D uncertain. The CDR3 contains 13 residues. Germline CDR1 is SGHRS and CDR2 is YFSETQ. Trimming left V 0 bases short and J 6 bases short, with 7 bases between. The CDR3 DNA sequence: TGCGCCAGCAGCTTGGCTTCACCCAATGAGCAGTTCTTC. Translation gives CASSLASPNEQFF.

There are a few counts of this clonotype. V is TRBV30 and J is TRBJ2-7; TRBD1 matches at 7 bases. The germline gives CDR1 GTSNPN, CDR2 SVGIG (reference sequence). The ends lost 0 bases at V and 4 bases at J; junction bases unmatched: 9. The CDR3 extends over 15 amino acids. The CDR3 bases are TGTGCCTGGAGTGTGGCTGGACAGGCTGATTACGAGCAGTACTTC. Translating it yields CAWSVAGQADYEQYF.

This clonotype showed up just a few times. J is TRBJ2-4 and V is TRBV2; D uncertain. The V end lost 2 bases, the J end lost 13 bases, and 9 bases lay between the germline ends. CDR3 length: 11 amino acids. From germline, CDR1 is SNHLY and CDR2 FYNNEI. The CDR3 nucleotides are TGTGCCAGCAGTGAATTCCAGGAGCAGTACTTC. Its translation is CASSEFQEQYF.

This clonotype was detected only a few times. This chain uses TRBV27 with TRBJ1-6; D might be TRBD1 (5 bases). The CDR3 consists of 12 residues. Germline V gene sequence: CDR1 MNHEY, CDR2 SMNVEV (reference sequence). V lost 10 bases and J lost 10, with 14 bases in between. The CDR3 spells CATSGTGSPLHF. The CDR3 nucleotides are TGTGCCACCTCCGGGACGGGGTCACCCCTCCACTTT.

This clonotype came up many times. The J gene is TRBJ2-1, the V gene TRBV29-1; 13 positions agree with TRBD2. This CDR3 spans 16 amino acids. Unmatched junction bases numbered 8, after V lost 3 bases and J lost 6 bases. Per germline, CDR1 SQVTM and CDR2 ANQGSEA. Here the CDR3 DNA reads TGCAGCGTTGATGGGGGACTAGCGGGAAAAGGCAATGAGCAGTTCTTC. As protein: CSVDGGLAGKGNEQFF.

Comment on this clonotype: No DNA is shown, since the ends of the CDR3 on it are uncertain; the CDR3 is the one TCRdb lists. The chain joins TRBV20-1 to TRBJ1-2; the table's D call, TRBD1, has no DNA check behind it. Germline-derived CDR1 and CDR2 are DFQATT and SNEGSKA (reference sequence). The CDR3 is 13 amino acids long, termini counted. CDR3 sequence reads: CSADPGQYFGYTF.

This CDR3 reads CSAIGPGLVNYEQYF. The DNA of the CDR3 is TGCAGTGCTATAGGCCCGGGACTAGTAAATTACGAGCAGTACTTC. The chain uses TRBV20-1 and TRBJ2-7; TRBD2 agrees at 8 bases. CDR1 and CDR2 from the germline V gene are DFQATT and SNEGSKA (reference sequence). The CDR3 consists of 15 residues. The junction had 12 bases not matched to a gene; V was cut back by 4 bases and J by 4 bases.

This clonotype occurred a few times. The V and J genes are TRBV5-1 and TRBJ1-4; 7 bases agree with TRBD1. CDR3 size: 15 residues. Germline CDR1 reads SGHRS; CDR2 reads YFSETQ. The ends lost 2 bases at V and 3 bases at J; junction bases unmatched: 4. CDR3: CASSFTGVANEKLFF. In nucleotides, the CDR3 is TGCGCCAGCAGCTTTACAGGGGTGGCTAATGAAAAACTGTTTTTT.

This clonotype was recorded a few times. The chain joins TRBV24-1 to TRBJ2-2; a possible D gene is TRBD1 (5 bases). The length of the CDR3 is 18 residues. Germline assignment: CDR1 KGHDR and CDR2 SFDVKD. V gave up 3 bases and J gave up 0 bases, with 16 bases separating them. In DNA, the CDR3 is TGTGCCACCAGTGATGGTGAGACAGCGATACCGAACACCGGGGAGCTGTTTTTT. It encodes CATSDGETAIPNTGELFF.

This clonotype came up many times. One junction end disagrees with the germline gene, perhaps due to a read error. This chain joins TRBV4-1 and TRBJ2-7; D is perhaps TRBD1 (5 bases). The CDR3 totals 14 residues. Germline lookup yields CDR1 MGHRA and CDR2 YSYEKL. CDR3 loop: CASSQGDSSYEQYF. The DNA for the CDR3 is TGTGCCAGCAGCCAAGGTGACAGCTCCTACGAGCAGTACTTC.

This clonotype turned up a few times. The rearrangement joins TRBV3-1 to TRBJ2-1; 7 nucleotides match TRBD1. After removal of 1 base from V and 7 bases from J, the junction contained 10 bases not matched to a gene. CDR3 length equals 16 residues. From germline, CDR1 is LGHDT and CDR2 YNNKEL (reference sequence). The CDR3 loop reads CASSQALDRAQNEQFF. Here the CDR3 DNA reads TGTGCCAGCAGCCAAGCCCTCGACAGGGCACAGAATGAGCAGTTCTTC.

The V call is TRBV7-9, the J call TRBJ2-1; 11 bases are a match to TRBD2. Looked up from germline, CDR1 is SEHNR and CDR2 is FQNEAQ (reference sequence). The CDR3 consists of 16 residues. V shed 0 bases and J 3 bases; nucleotides not matched to a gene: 1. The CDR3 DNA reads as TGTGCCAGCAGCTTAGCTAGCGGGAGGGGCTACAATGAGCAGTTCTTC. Its protein product is CASSLASGRGYNEQFF.

The chain carries TRBV12-3 or TRBV12-4 and TRBJ1-2; D unclear. V was clipped by 6 bases and J by 6 bases, with 11 bases between them. The CDR3 has 12 amino acids. As DNA, the CDR3 is TGTGCCAGCAGCTCTACTATTCATGGCTACACCTTC. Protein sequence: CASSSTIHGYTF.

This clonotype was seen many times. The rearrangement joins TRBV4-2 to TRBJ2-1; 9 bases line up with TRBD2. The junction had 6 bases not matched to a gene; V was cut back by 1 base and J by 2 bases. The CDR3 extends over 17 amino acids. From germline, CDR1 is LGHNA and CDR2 YNFKEQ. Written as DNA, the CDR3 is TGTGCCAGCAGCCAAGCATTCACTAGCGGGCCCTACAATGAGCAGTTCTTC. Translating it yields CASSQAFTSGPYNEQFF.

This rearrangement joins TRBV7-9 to TRBJ2-1, with TRBD2 matching 10 bases. The CDR3 has 15 residues. Germline V gives CDR1 SEHNR, CDR2 FQNEAQ (reference sequence). After removal of 5 bases from V and 8 bases from J, the junction contained 9 bases not matched to a gene. The CDR3 sequence is CASSPSGSAGDEQFF. CDR3 nucleotide sequence: TGTGCCAGCAGCCCTAGCGGGAGCGCGGGGGATGAGCAGTTCTTC. The variable domain in full, with the rest retrieved from reference TRBV7-9 and TRBJ2-1, is DTGVSQNPRHKITKRGQNVTFRCDPISEHNRLYWYRQTLGQGPEFLTYFQNEAQLEKSRLLSDRFSAERPKGSFSTLEIQRTEQGDSAMYLCASSPSGSAGDEQFFGPGTRLTVL.

The rearrangement links TRBV12-3 or TRBV12-4 to TRBJ2-3; 8 nucleotides align to TRBD2. Unmatched junction bases numbered 5, after V lost 2 bases and J lost 4 bases. This CDR3 is built from 15 residues. CDR3 nucleotides: TGTGCCAGCAGTTTAACGGGAGGGCCAGCAGATACGCAGTATTTT. Protein product: CASSLTGGPADTQYF.

The genes are TRBV5-4 and TRBJ2-7, with D tentatively TRBD1 or TRBD2 (5 bases each). Germline V lookup: CDR1 SGHNT, CDR2 YYREEE (reference sequence). V dropped 2 bases and J dropped 3 bases, with 15 bases sitting between them. The length of the CDR3 is 15 residues. The CDR3 region has the DNA TGTGCCAGCAGCTTAACACTAATGGGGGACTACGAGCAGTACTTC. As protein: CASSLTLMGDYEQYF.

The chain links TRBV28 to TRBJ2-5, with TRBD1 matching over 10 bases. This CDR3 has 14 residues. Germline V gene lookup returns CDR1 MDHEN and CDR2 SYDVKM. With 4 bases clipped from V and 5 bases from J, the junction kept 4 bases outside the gene matches. The CDR3 sequence is CASSWTGGWETQYF. For the CDR3, the DNA is TGTGCCAGCAGTTGGACAGGGGGTTGGGAGACCCAGTACTTC.

The V call is TRBV19, the J call TRBJ2-7; a possible D gene is TRBD1 (6 bases). V lost 7 bases to trimming and J lost 6 bases, with 16 bases between them. Germline lookup yields CDR1 LNHDA and CDR2 SQIVND (reference sequence). The length of the CDR3 is 13 residues. Here the CDR3 DNA reads TGTGCCAGTACGCAAACAGGGAGCGTCGAGCAGTACTTC. As protein: CASTQTGSVEQYF.

This clonotype has only one observation. V and J are TRBV12-3 or TRBV12-4 and TRBJ1-5; D not resolved. This CDR3 spans 15 amino acids. The V and J ends lost 2 bases and 4 bases respectively, with 12 bases between them. The CDR3 nucleotides are TGTGCCAGCAGTTTATTCCCGGACGGGAATCAGCCCCAGCATTTT. Its translation is CASSLFPDGNQPQHF.

The V and J genes are TRBV7-9 and TRBJ2-1; no clear D gene. Germline V gene lookup returns CDR1 SEHNR and CDR2 FQNEAQ (reference sequence). Trimming pared 5 bases from V and 7 bases from J, leaving 6 bases between. This CDR3 spans 11 amino acids. Here the CDR3 reads CASSPQNEQFF. In DNA, the CDR3 is TGTGCCAGCAGCCCTCAGAATGAGCAGTTCTTC. Using reference TRBV7-9 and TRBJ2-1 for the parts outside the CDR3, the full variable domain is DTGVSQNPRHKITKRGQNVTFRCDPISEHNRLYWYRQTLGQGPEFLTYFQNEAQLEKSRLLSDRFSAERPKGSFSTLEIQRTEQGDSAMYLCASSPQNEQFFGPGTRLTVL.

This clonotype was observed a handful of times. This chain uses TRBV3-1 with TRBJ2-7, with TRBD2 identical over 8 bases. The V and J ends lost 4 bases and 3 bases, in that order; junction bases with no gene match: 5. This CDR3 has 14 amino acids. CDR1 is LGHDT and CDR2 is YNNKEL in the germline V gene (reference sequence). Here the CDR3 reads CASSPGLGDYEQYF. CDR3 coding DNA: TGTGCCAGCAGCCCGGGACTAGGCGACTACGAGCAGTACTTC.

This clonotype has just a few counts. The gene calls are TRBV29-1 and TRBJ2-7; D is perhaps TRBD2 (6 bases). With 1 base removed from V and 6 bases from J, the gap between germline ends came to 13 bases. This CDR3 is 13 amino acids long. Germline assignment: CDR1 SQVTM and CDR2 ANQGSEA. Here the CDR3 DNA reads TGCAGCGTTGAAGGGGACGGAGGGGCCGAGCAGTACTTC. Residues: CSVEGDGGAEQYF.

The J gene is TRBJ1-6, the V gene TRBV11-2; D ambiguous. V lost 6 bases, J lost 8 bases, and 11 bases lay in between. Germline V gene lookup returns CDR1 SGHAT and CDR2 FQNNGV. This CDR3 contains 13 residues. CDR3 coding DNA: TGTGCCAGCAGAGAAACTGGTGATTCACCCCTCCACTTT. This codes for CASRETGDSPLHF.